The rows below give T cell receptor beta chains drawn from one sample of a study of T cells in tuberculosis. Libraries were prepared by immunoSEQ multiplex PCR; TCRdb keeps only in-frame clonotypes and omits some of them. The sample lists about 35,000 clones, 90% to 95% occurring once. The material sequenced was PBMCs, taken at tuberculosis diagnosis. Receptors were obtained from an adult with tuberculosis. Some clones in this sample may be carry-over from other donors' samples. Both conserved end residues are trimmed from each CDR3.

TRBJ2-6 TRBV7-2 ASSPGGGANVLT
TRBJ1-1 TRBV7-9 ASSSRDSSITEAF
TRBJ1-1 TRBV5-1 ASSVSQGADLYTEAF
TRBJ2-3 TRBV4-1 ASSQGRGGFTDTQY
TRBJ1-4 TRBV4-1 ASSQSGGFGNEKLF
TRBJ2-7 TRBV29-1 SVEGQGYEQY
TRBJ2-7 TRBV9 ASSPSGGNYEQY
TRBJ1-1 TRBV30 AWSVLSGGTAF
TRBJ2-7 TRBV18 ASSLHWTGNSYEQY
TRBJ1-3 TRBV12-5 ASPGQSGNTIY
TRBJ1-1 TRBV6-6 ASSYLFLEAF
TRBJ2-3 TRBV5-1 ASSLPVAGIDTQY
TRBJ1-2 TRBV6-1 ASMGTGGRWGYT
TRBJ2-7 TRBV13 ASSFSSGQGTYEQY
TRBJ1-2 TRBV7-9 ASSLVLAGDGYT
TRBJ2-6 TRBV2 ASSPFNSLSGANVLT
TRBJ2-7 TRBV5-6 ASSLFWDRDRSYEQY
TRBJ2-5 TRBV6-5 ASSYSFEGGETQY
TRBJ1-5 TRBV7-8 ASSLRGSQPQH
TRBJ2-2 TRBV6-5 ASSYPPTGVGELF
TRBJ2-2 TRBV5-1 ASSLEPQERATTGELF
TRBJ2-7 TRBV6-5 ASRSQGPPPYEQY
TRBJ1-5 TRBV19 ASRPGLRGHQPQH
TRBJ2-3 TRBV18 ASSPRAGGFTDTQY
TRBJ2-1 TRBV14 ASSQLFGRDLNEQF
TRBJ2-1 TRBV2 ASRGTSGGNEQF
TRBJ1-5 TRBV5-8 ASSFGPGQGFNQPQH
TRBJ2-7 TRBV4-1 ASSQDENLFYEQY
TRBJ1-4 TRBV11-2 ASSHPQSAGKLF
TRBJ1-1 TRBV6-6 ASHRGEGTEAF
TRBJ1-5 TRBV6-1 ASSEQGYGQPQH
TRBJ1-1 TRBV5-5 ASSLDRGDTEAF
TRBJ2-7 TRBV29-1 SVVGWDRGSYEQY
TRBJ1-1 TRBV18 ASSHEAVQEAF
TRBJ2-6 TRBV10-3 AAKGGQGYSGANVLT
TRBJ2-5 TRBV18 ASSLDRGRGETQY
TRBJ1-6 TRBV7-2 ASTLDRDLNSPLH
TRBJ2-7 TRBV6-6 ASRGDSSYEQY
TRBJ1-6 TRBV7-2 ASTLPNSPLH
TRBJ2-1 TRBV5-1 ATRFSGGGRDEQF
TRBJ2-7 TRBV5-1 ASSLQSGGSDEQY
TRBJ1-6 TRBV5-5 ASSFTDRAVRSPLH
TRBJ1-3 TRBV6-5 ASSYSRDPGNTIY
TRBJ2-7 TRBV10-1 ASSDPGGAEQY
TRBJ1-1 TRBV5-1 ASSLEGGAHTEAF
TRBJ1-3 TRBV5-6 ASSFQNSGNTIY
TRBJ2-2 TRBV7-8 ASSVHPGELF
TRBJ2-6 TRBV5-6 ASSFYQGQPLTGANVLT
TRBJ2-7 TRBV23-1 ASSQSRQLYEQY
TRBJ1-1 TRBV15 ATSRGRGTEAF
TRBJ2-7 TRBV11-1 ASRGGFSYEQY